This TCR beta chain was found in a study of blood T cells in healthy people across ages. The germline V gene encodes CDR1 KGHDR and CDR2 SFDVKD. V lost 4 bases, J lost 3 bases, and 5 bases lay in between. CDR3 size: 12 residues. Together with a sample-barcoded 5' primer, a J-beta primer mix was included in a second PCR lasting about 6 to 11 cycles. Each CDR3 protein gets one entry after TCRdb re-called the 5' RACE reads with MiXCR. The top ten clones hold around 18% of a sample with more than 1 million distinct CDR3 sequences, under 55% of them seen once. The TCR originated in a woman aged 55-70 years in good health. Sequenced sample: blood. The V call is TRBV24-1, the J call TRBJ2-5; D gene uncertain. The CDR3 protein is CATSENEETQYF. The DNA of the CDR3 is TGTGCCACCAGTGAAAATGAAGAGACCCAGTACTTC.